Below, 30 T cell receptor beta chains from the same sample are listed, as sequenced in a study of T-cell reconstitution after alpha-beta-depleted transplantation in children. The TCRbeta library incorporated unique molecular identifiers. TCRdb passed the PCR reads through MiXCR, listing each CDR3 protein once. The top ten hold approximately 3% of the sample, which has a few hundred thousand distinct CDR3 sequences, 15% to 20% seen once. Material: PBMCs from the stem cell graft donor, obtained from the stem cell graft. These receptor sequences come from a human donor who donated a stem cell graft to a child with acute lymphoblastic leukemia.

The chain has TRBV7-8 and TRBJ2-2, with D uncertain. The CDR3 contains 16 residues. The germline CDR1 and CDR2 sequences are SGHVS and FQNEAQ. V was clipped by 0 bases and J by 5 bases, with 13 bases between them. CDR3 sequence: CASSLAVRVGTGELFF. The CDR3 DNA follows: TGTGCCAGCAGCTTAGCGGTCCGGGTGGGGACCGGGGAGCTGTTTTTT.

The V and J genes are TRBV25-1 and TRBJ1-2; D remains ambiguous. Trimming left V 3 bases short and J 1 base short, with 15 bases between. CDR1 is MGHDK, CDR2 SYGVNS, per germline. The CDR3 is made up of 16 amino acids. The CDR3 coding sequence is TGTGCCAGCAGTGACCGGATCGCACCCTTTAACTATGGCTACACCTTC. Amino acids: CASSDRIAPFNYGYTF.

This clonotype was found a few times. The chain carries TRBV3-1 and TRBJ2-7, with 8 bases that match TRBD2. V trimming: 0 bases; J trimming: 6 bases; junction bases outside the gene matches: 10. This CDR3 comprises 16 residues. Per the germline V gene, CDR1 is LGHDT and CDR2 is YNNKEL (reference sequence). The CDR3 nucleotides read TGTGCCAGCAGCCAAGATCCCGGACTAGCATCGATCGAGCAGTACTTC. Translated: CASSQDPGLASIEQYF.

Written as DNA, the CDR3 is TGCGCCAGCAGGGGGACAGGGTATGAGCAGTTCTTC. This encodes CASRGTGYEQFF. This rearrangement joins TRBV4-1 to TRBJ2-1, with TRBD1 matching over 9 bases. Germline values: CDR1 MGHRA, CDR2 YSYEKL. V lost 6 bases and J lost 8; bases outside the gene matches: 2. The CDR3 totals 12 residues.

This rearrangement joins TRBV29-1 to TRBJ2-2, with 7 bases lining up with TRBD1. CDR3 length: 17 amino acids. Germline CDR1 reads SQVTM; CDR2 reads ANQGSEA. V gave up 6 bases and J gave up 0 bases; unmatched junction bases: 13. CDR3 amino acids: CSVRTGSRTSNTGELFF. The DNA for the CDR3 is TGCAGCGTGAGGACAGGCTCGCGAACCTCGAACACCGGGGAGCTGTTTTTT.

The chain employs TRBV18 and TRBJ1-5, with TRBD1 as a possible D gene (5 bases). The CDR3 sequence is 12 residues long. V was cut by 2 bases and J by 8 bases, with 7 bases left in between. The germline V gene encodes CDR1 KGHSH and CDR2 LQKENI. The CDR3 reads CASSPGGEPQHF. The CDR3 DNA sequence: TGTGCCAGCTCACCAGGGGGAGAGCCCCAGCATTTT.

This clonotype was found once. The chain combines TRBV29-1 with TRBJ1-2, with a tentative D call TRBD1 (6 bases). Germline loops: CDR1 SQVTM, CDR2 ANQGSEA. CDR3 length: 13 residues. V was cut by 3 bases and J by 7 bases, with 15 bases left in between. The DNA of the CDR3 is TGCAGCGTTGATCTTGACAGGCGCTCTGGCTACACCTTC. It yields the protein CSVDLDRRSGYTF. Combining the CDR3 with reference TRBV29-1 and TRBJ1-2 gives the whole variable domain SAVISQKPSRDICQRGTSLTIQCQVDSQVTMMFWYRQQPGQSLTLIATANQGSEATYESGFVIDKFPISRPNLTFSTLTVSNMSPEDSSIYLCSVDLDRRSGYTFGSGTRLTVV.

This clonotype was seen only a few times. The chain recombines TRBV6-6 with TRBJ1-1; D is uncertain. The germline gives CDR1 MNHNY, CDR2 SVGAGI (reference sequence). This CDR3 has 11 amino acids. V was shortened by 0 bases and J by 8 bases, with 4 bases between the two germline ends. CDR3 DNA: TGTGCCAGCAGTTACTCGCGGGAAGCTTTCTTT. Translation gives CASSYSREAFF.

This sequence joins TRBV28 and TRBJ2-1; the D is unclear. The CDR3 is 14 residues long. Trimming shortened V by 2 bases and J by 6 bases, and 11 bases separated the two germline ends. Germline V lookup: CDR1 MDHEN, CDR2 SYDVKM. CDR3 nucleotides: TGTGCCAGCAGTTTAGCTAGAGTAGGCAATGAGCAGTTCTTC. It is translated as CASSLARVGNEQFF.

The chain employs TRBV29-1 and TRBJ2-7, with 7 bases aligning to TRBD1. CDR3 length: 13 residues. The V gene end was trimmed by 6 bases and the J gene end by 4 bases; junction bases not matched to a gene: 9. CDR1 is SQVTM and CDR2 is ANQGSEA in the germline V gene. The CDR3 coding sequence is TGCAGCGTGGTTCCGGGACAGACGTACGAGCAGTACTTC. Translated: CSVVPGQTYEQYF.

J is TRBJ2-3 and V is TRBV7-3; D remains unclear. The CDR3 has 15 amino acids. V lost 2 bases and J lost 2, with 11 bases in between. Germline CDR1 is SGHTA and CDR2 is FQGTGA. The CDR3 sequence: CASSLGSHSTDTQYF. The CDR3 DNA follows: TGTGCCAGCAGCTTAGGGTCCCATTCCACAGATACGCAGTATTTT.

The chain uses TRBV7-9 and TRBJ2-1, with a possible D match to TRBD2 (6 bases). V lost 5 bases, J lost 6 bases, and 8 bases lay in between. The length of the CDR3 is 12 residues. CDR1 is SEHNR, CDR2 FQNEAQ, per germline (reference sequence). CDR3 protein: CASSMTSNEQFF. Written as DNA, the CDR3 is TGTGCCAGCAGCATGACTAGCAATGAGCAGTTCTTC.

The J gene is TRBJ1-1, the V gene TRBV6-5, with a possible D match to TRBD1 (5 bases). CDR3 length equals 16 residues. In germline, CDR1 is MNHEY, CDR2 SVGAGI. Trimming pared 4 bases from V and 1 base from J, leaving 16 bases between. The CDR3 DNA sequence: TGTGCCAGCAGTTTCTTTTTCAGGGTGAGGAACACTGAAGCTTTCTTT. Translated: CASSFFFRVRNTEAFF.

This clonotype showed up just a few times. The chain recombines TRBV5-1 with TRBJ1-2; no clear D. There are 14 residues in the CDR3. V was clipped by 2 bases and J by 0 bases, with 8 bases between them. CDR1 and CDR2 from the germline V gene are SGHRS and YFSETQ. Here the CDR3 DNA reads TGCGCCAGCAGCTTCCAGGCTGCTAACTATGGCTACACCTTC. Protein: CASSFQAANYGYTF.

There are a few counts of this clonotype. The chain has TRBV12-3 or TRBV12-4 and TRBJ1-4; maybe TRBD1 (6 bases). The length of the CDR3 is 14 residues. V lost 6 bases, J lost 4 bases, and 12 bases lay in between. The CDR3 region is CASSRTEYNEKLFF. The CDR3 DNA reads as TGTGCCAGCAGCCGGACAGAGTATAATGAAAAACTGTTTTTT.

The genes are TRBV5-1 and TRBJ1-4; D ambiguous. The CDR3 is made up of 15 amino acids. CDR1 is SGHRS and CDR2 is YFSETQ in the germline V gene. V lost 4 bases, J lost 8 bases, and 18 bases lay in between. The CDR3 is CASSPVLSPAEKLFF. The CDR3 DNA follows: TGCGCCAGCAGCCCGGTCCTGAGCCCCGCGGAAAAACTGTTTTTT.

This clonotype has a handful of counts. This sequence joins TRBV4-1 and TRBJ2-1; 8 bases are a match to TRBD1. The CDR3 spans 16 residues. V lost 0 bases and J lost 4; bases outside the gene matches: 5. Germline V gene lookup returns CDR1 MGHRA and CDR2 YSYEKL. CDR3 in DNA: TGCGCCAGCAGCCAAGAACGGGACAGGCCTTACAATGAGCAGTTCTTC. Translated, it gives CASSQERDRPYNEQFF.

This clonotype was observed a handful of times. The CDR3 DNA reads TGCGCCAGCAGCTGGATCCAAGGGGAAAAACTGTTTTTT. Encoded protein: CASSWIQGEKLFF. V gene TRBV5-1 combines with J gene TRBJ1-4; unclear D gene. The ends were cut back, 3 bases at V and 8 bases at J, with 11 bases in the middle. CDR3 length: 13 amino acids. The V gene's germline CDR1 is SGHRS and CDR2 YFSETQ.

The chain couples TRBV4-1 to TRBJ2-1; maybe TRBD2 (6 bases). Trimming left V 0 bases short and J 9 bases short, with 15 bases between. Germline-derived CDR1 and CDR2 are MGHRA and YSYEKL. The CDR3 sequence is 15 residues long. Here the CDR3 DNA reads TGCGCCAGCAGCCAAGATATGGGAGGTAACACTGAGCAGTTCTTC. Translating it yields CASSQDMGGNTEQFF.

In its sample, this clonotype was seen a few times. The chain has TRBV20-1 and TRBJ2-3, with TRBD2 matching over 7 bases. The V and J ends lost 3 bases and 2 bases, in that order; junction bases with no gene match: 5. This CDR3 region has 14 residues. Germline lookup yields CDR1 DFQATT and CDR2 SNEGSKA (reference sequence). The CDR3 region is CSARVAGNTDTQYF. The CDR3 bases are TGCAGTGCTAGGGTAGCGGGCAACACAGATACGCAGTATTTT.

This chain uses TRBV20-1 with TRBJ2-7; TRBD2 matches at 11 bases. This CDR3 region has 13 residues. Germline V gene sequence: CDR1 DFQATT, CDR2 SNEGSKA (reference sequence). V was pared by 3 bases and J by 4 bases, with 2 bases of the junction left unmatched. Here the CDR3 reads CSARTSGIYEQYF. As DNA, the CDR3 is TGCAGTGCTAGGACTAGCGGGATATACGAGCAGTACTTC.

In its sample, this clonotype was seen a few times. CDR3 coding DNA: TGTGCCAGCCACTCTGGGGCCAACGTCCTGACTTTC. Translating it yields CASHSGANVLTF. The chain recombines TRBV6-5 with TRBJ2-6; D is unclear. There are 12 residues in the CDR3. CDR1 is MNHEY and CDR2 is SVGAGI in the germline V gene. V was pared by 8 bases and J by 0 bases, with 2 bases between.

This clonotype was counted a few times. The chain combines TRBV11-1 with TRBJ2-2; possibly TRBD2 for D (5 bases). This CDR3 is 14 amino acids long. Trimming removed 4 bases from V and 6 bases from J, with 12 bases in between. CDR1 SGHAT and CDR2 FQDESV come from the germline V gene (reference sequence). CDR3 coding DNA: TGTGCCAGCAGCTCAGTGATGCGGGCCGGGGAGCTGTTTTTT. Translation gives CASSSVMRAGELFF.

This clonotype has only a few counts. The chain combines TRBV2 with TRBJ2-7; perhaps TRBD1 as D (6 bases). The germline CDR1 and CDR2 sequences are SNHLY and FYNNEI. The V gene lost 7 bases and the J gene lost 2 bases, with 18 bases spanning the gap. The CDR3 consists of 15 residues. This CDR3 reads CASTAPGWTAYEQYF. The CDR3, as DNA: TGTGCCAGCACCGCCCCCGGATGGACAGCCTACGAGCAGTACTTC.

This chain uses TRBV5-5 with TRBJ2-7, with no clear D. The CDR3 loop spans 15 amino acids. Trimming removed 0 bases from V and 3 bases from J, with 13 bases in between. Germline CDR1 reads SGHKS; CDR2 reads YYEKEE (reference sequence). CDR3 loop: CASSLAAGPNYEQYF. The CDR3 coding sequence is TGTGCCAGCAGCTTGGCGGCCGGGCCAAACTACGAGCAGTACTTC.

This chain's CDR3 is CASSFGGGDGYTF. In DNA form, the CDR3 reads TGTGCCAGCAGTTTTGGAGGGGGAGATGGCTACACCTTC. V usage is TRBV27 and J usage is TRBJ1-2, with TRBD1 as a possible D gene (6 bases). Trimming cost V 3 bases and J 6 bases, with 11 bases left between them. The CDR3 consists of 13 residues. CDR1 and CDR2 (germline): MNHEY, SMNVEV (reference sequence).

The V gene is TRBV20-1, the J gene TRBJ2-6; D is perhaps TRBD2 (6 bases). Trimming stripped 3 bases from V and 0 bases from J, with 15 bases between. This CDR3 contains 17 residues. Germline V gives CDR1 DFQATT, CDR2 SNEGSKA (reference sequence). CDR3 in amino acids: CSARPAGVYSGANVLTF. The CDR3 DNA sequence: TGCAGTGCTAGGCCAGCGGGTGTGTACTCTGGGGCCAACGTCCTGACTTTC.

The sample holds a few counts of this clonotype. The CDR3 coding sequence is TGCAGTGCCGGGGGCTTGAGCGGCACAGATACGCAGTATTTT. Encoded protein: CSAGGLSGTDTQYF. The chain links TRBV20-1 to TRBJ2-3; D possibly uses TRBD1 or TRBD2 (6 bases each). This CDR3 is 14 amino acids long. Trimming shortened V by 6 bases and J by 1 base, and 14 bases separated the two germline ends. Looked up from germline, CDR1 is DFQATT and CDR2 is SNEGSKA (reference sequence).

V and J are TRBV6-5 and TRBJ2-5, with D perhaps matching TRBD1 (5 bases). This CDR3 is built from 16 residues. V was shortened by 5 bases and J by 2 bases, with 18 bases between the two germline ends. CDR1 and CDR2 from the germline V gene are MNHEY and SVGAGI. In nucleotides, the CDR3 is TGTGCCAGCAGTACTCCACCGTCGACAGAACAAGAGACCCAGTACTTC. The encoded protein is CASSTPPSTEQETQYF.

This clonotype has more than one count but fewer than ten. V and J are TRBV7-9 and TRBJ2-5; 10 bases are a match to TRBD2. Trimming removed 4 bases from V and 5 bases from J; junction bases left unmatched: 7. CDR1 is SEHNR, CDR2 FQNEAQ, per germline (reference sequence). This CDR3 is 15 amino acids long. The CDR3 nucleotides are TGTGCCAGCAGCTCACCGGGACTAGCGTCTGAGACCCAGTACTTC. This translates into CASSSPGLASETQYF.